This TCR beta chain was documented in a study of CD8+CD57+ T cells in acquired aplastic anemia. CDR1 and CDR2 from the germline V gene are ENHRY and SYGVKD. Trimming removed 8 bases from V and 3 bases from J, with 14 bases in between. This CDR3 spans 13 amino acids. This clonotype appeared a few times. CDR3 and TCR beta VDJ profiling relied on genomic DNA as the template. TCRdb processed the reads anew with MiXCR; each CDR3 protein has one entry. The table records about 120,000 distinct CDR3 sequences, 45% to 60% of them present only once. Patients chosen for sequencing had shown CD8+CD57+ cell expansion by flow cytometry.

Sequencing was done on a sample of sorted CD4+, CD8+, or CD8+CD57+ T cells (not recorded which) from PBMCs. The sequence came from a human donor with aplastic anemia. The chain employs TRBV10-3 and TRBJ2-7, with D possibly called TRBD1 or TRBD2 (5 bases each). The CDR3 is CAICRDPGYEQYF. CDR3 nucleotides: TGTGCCATCTGCAGGGACCCTGGCTACGAGCAGTACTTC.